The 20 T cell receptor beta chains presented below share a single source sample, sequenced in a study of T cell repertoires in cytomegalovirus infection. Each CDR3 protein gets one entry after TCRdb re-called the reads with MiXCR. Seen here are 310,000 or so distinct CDR3 sequences, approximately 25% observed once, and the top ten hold about 14%. Antigens for these TCRs are unknown. The starting material was cultured PBMCs, obtained from culture after CMV antigen stimulation. Every receptor here comes from a human donor in good health (CMV status not recorded). Some clones in this sample may be carry-over from other donors' samples.

The chain recombines TRBV2 with TRBJ2-1; D might be TRBD2 (5 bases). Germline V gene data show CDR1 as SNHLY and CDR2 as FYNNEI. The V gene lost 7 bases and the J gene lost 2 bases, with 12 bases spanning the gap. The CDR3 is 14 amino acids. The CDR3, as DNA: TGTGCCAGCACCCCGGGGATACCCTACAATGAGCAGTTCTTC. It codes for CASTPGIPYNEQFF.

V usage is TRBV7-2 and J usage is TRBJ1-6, with a possible D match to TRBD1 (6 bases). Germline values: CDR1 SGHTA, CDR2 FQGNSA. This CDR3 is 18 amino acids long. Trimming pared 5 bases from V and 5 bases from J, leaving 22 bases between. CDR3 sequence (DNA): TGTGCCAGCAGCGCCGAAAGGGGGGGGGGCTTTAATAATTCACCCCTCCACTTT. Its translation is CASSAERGGGFNNSPLHF.

This clonotype has just a few counts. The chain combines TRBV2 with TRBJ2-6; D might be TRBD2 (6 bases). CDR3 size: 17 residues. V was trimmed by 8 bases and J by 0 bases, leaving 17 bases between them. Germline CDR1 SNHLY, CDR2 FYNNEI. The CDR3 protein is CASRTGRGTSGANVLTF. In DNA form, the CDR3 reads TGTGCCAGCCGCACAGGACGGGGGACCTCTGGGGCCAACGTCCTGACTTTC.

This sequence joins TRBV10-3 and TRBJ2-5, with TRBD2 matching over 12 bases. This CDR3 has 14 residues. Looked up from germline, CDR1 is ENHRY and CDR2 is SYGVKD. J was trimmed by 5 bases and V by 10 bases; bases with no gene match: 8. The CDR3 DNA reads as TGTGCCACCGCTCCACTAGCGGGAGGCGAGACCCAGTACTTC. This translates into CATAPLAGGETQYF.

The table lists this clonotype with a few counts. The chain is built from TRBV27 and TRBJ1-1; perhaps TRBD1 as D (5 bases). V lost 5 bases to trimming and J lost 4 bases, with 11 bases between them. The V gene's germline CDR1 is MNHEY and CDR2 SMNVEV (reference sequence). The length of the CDR3 is 13 residues. This CDR3 is CASSTGHTTEAFF. Written as DNA, the CDR3 is TGTGCCAGCAGTACAGGACACACCACTGAAGCTTTCTTT.

The rearrangement uses TRBV7-6 and TRBJ2-2; D possibly corresponds to TRBD2 (6 bases). The V and J ends lost 5 bases and 0 bases respectively, with 22 bases between them. The CDR3 is made up of 19 amino acids. Germline loops: CDR1 SGHVS, CDR2 FNYEAQ. This chain's CDR3 is CASSPASGLSFSNTGELFF. The CDR3 bases are TGTGCCAGCAGCCCTGCCTCGGGACTTTCCTTTTCGAACACCGGGGAGCTGTTTTTT.

This clonotype was found a few times. This sequence joins TRBV6-1 and TRBJ1-2, with a tentative D call TRBD1 (5 bases). Germline loops: CDR1 MNHNS, CDR2 SASEGT. The V end lost 2 bases, the J end lost 2 bases, and 12 bases lay between the germline ends. CDR3 length: 15 amino acids. The CDR3 here is CASSESGGSNYGYTF. The CDR3 DNA reads TGTGCCAGCAGTGAATCTGGGGGTTCCAACTATGGCTACACCTTC.

This clonotype has only a few counts. The rearrangement uses TRBV27 and TRBJ1-2, with D unclear. CDR3 length equals 12 residues. Germline V CDR1 and CDR2: MNHEY, SMNVEV (reference sequence). V was cut by 8 bases and J by 4 bases, with 11 bases left in between. CDR3 DNA: TGTGCCAGCTCAAAACCAGGCTATGGCTACACCTTC. It yields the protein CASSKPGYGYTF.

CDR3: CASSRGAGGEQYV. DNA for the CDR3: TGTGCCAGCAGCCGCGGGGCGGGGGGGGAGCAGTACGTC. The chain links TRBV12-3 or TRBV12-4 to TRBJ2-7, with 9 bases identical to TRBD2. The V gene end was trimmed by 6 bases and the J gene end by 7 bases; junction bases not matched to a gene: 7. The CDR3 is made up of 13 amino acids.

This clonotype appeared a few times. CDR3 amino acids: CSAYGQSHLSSNQPQHF. The DNA for the CDR3 is TGCAGTGCTTACGGACAGTCCCACCTCTCTAGCAATCAGCCCCAGCATTTT. The rearrangement links TRBV20-1 to TRBJ1-5; weak D call: TRBD1 (6 bases). The CDR3 has 17 residues. CDR1 is DFQATT and CDR2 is SNEGSKA in the germline V gene (reference sequence). The germline V and J ends were trimmed by 5 bases and 0 bases, with 20 bases remaining between them.

This clonotype was counted only a few times. Written as DNA, the CDR3 is TGTGCCAGCGGCGGGGACGGAAATCAGCCCCAGCATTTT. Protein: CASGGDGNQPQHF. This rearrangement joins TRBV6-2 or TRBV6-3 to TRBJ1-5; D is perhaps TRBD1 (5 bases). The CDR3 sequence is 13 residues long. V lost 8 bases, J lost 4 bases, and 12 bases lay in between. CDR1 and CDR2 (germline): MNHEY, SVGEGT.

Many counts were recorded for this clonotype. The chain combines TRBV28 with TRBJ1-6, with TRBD1 as a possible D gene (5 bases). V lost 6 bases, J lost 7 bases, and 16 bases lay in between. Germline-derived CDR1 and CDR2 are MDHEN and SYDVKM. The CDR3 extends over 15 amino acids. This chain's CDR3 is CASRTLGGVNSPLHF. CDR3 bases: TGTGCCAGCAGAACATTGGGGGGAGTAAATTCACCCCTCCACTTT.

This clonotype was observed a handful of times. The J gene is TRBJ1-2, the V gene TRBV20-1; 8 bases are a match to TRBD1. The germline V gene has CDR1 DFQATT and CDR2 SNEGSKA (reference sequence). With V trimmed by 5 bases and J by 4 bases, 12 bases remained unmatched. The length of the CDR3 is 15 residues. CDR3 bases: TGCAGTGCTGCGCCTCGGACAGGGCAACCCTATGGCTACACCTTC. Amino acid sequence: CSAAPRTGQPYGYTF.

This clonotype has only a few counts. The chain recombines TRBV6-6 with TRBJ2-1; D perhaps matches TRBD2 (5 bases). CDR1 is MNHNY, CDR2 SVGAGI, per germline (reference sequence). The CDR3 has 12 amino acids. Trimming took 5 bases from V and 8 from J, leaving 10 bases between them. The CDR3 is CASSPGSDEQFF. DNA of the CDR3: TGTGCCAGCAGTCCAGGTAGCGATGAGCAGTTCTTC.

The chain recombines TRBV15 with TRBJ1-5; D might be TRBD1 (5 bases). Germline V gives CDR1 LNHNV, CDR2 YYDKDF (reference sequence). The CDR3 consists of 16 residues. V was clipped by 4 bases and J by 0 bases, with 13 bases between them. CDR3 in amino acids: CATSTLDRYSNQPQHF. The DNA of the CDR3 is TGTGCCACCAGCACCCTCGACAGATATAGCAATCAGCCCCAGCATTTT.

The table lists this clonotype with a few counts. DNA for the CDR3: TGTGCCAGCAGCCTCTCAGTAACCCAGTACTTC. Its protein product is CASSLSVTQYF. V gene TRBV28 combines with J gene TRBJ2-5; D is uncertain. V was trimmed by 6 bases and J by 8 bases, leaving 10 bases between them. The CDR3 consists of 11 residues. CDR1 is MDHEN and CDR2 is SYDVKM in the germline V gene.

V usage is TRBV20-1 and J usage is TRBJ2-1; the match to TRBD2 covers 13 bases. Unmatched junction bases numbered 5, after V lost 0 bases and J lost 3 bases. This CDR3 region has 17 residues. Germline V gene lookup returns CDR1 DFQATT and CDR2 SNEGSKA (reference sequence). Here the CDR3 reads CSARDRTSGSRYNEQFF. Here the CDR3 DNA reads TGCAGTGCTAGAGATCGGACTAGCGGGAGCCGCTACAATGAGCAGTTCTTC.

V usage is TRBV30 and J usage is TRBJ2-1; D is uncertain. Trimming removed 0 bases from V and 2 bases from J, with 11 bases in between. Germline assignment: CDR1 GTSNPN and CDR2 SVGIG (reference sequence). The CDR3 totals 15 residues. The CDR3 is CAWSVGRPPYNEQFF. CDR3 in DNA: TGTGCCTGGAGTGTAGGACGGCCACCCTACAATGAGCAGTTCTTC.

The chain uses TRBV12-3 or TRBV12-4 and TRBJ1-5; 7 bases are a match to TRBD1. The CDR3 loop spans 15 amino acids. The trim removed 6 bases at V and 6 bases at J, leaving 11 bases unmatched. CDR3 DNA: TGTGCCAGCAGAATCGGGACAGACTCAAGTCAGCCCCAGCATTTT. This codes for CASRIGTDSSQPQHF.

This clonotype was seen at least ten times. This sequence joins TRBV20-1 and TRBJ1-1; tentative D call: TRBD1 (6 bases). Trimming removed 6 bases at V and 4 bases at J, with 12 bases between. The CDR3 is 12 residues long. Germline CDR1 and CDR2: DFQATT and SNEGSKA (reference sequence). CDR3: CSASQGRTEAFF. In DNA, the CDR3 is TGCAGTGCCAGTCAGGGGCGCACTGAAGCTTTCTTT.